The 15 T cell receptor beta chains below come from one sample, sequenced in a study of OX40 agonist ivuxolimab in advanced cancers. Clones were read by immunoSEQ multiplex PCR, and TCRdb kept only the in-frame ones, dropping some. The profile shows around 44,000 clones, around 87% of them singletons. The sample consisted of CD4+ or CD8+ T cells sorted from blood, taken in a trial of the OX40 agonist ivuxolimab. The receptor set was obtained from an adult with an advanced solid tumor such as melanoma, head and neck, liver or kidney cancer.

V is TRBV30 and J is TRBJ1-1; 7 positions match TRBD1. The germline gives CDR1 GTSNPN, CDR2 SVGIG (reference sequence). This CDR3 is 14 amino acids long. V lost 0 bases and J lost 3; bases outside the gene matches: 4. Here the CDR3 reads CAWSVLTGDTEAFF. DNA of the CDR3: TGTGCCTGGAGTGTTCTTACAGGGGACACTGAAGCTTTCTTT.

This clone showed up just a few times. This chain uses TRBV5-6 with TRBJ1-2; the D is unclear. This CDR3 is built from 14 residues. Trimming stripped 6 bases from V and 5 bases from J, with 17 bases between. Germline V gene sequence: CDR1 SGHDT, CDR2 YYEEEE. CDR3 sequence (DNA): TGTGCCAGCACCGAGGTTGGGAGGGATTATGGCTACACCTTC. Residues: CASTEVGRDYGYTF.

This chain connects TRBV10-2 to TRBJ1-3; D gene ambiguous. This CDR3 is 13 amino acids long. Deletions cut 9 bases from V and 1 base from J, with 10 bases between. CDR1 is WSHSY, CDR2 SAAADI, per germline. The CDR3 sequence: CASLQNSGNTIYF. CDR3 in DNA: TGCGCCAGTCTACAAAATTCTGGAAACACCATATATTTT.

The chain is built from TRBV18 and TRBJ2-1; 12 nucleotides match TRBD2. Trimming removed 0 bases from V and 8 bases from J; junction bases left unmatched: 2. This CDR3 has 15 residues. Germline CDR1 KGHSH, CDR2 LQKENI. CDR3 DNA sequence: TGTGCCAGCTCACCACCGGGACTAGCGGGCGATGAGCAGTTCTTC. Protein sequence: CASSPPGLAGDEQFF.

CDR3 amino acids: CASSGTRRTEAFF. The CDR3 coding sequence is TGCGCCAGCAGCGGGACACGGAGGACTGAAGCTTTCTTT. V is TRBV5-1 and J is TRBJ1-1, with D tentatively TRBD1 (6 bases). V gave up 4 bases and J gave up 5 bases, with 12 bases separating them. The CDR3 extends over 13 amino acids. CDR1 is SGHRS and CDR2 is YFSETQ in the germline V gene.

This chain uses TRBV7-9 with TRBJ2-2; 10 bases are shared with TRBD2. Losses at the gene ends were 5 bases for V and 7 bases for J; bases not matched to a gene: 10. This CDR3 spans 16 amino acids. CDR1 SEHNR and CDR2 FQNEAQ come from the germline V gene (reference sequence). CDR3 protein: CASSTEGTSVDGELFF. In DNA, the CDR3 is TGTGCCAGCAGCACCGAAGGGACTAGCGTGGACGGGGAGCTGTTTTTT. Combining the CDR3 with reference TRBV7-9 and TRBJ2-2 gives the whole variable domain DTGVSQNPRHKITKRGQNVTFRCDPISEHNRLYWYRQTLGQGPEFLTYFQNEAQLEKSRLLSDRFSAERPKGSFSTLEIQRTEQGDSAMYLCASSTEGTSVDGELFFGEGSRLTVL.

The V call is TRBV18, the J call TRBJ2-7; no definite D call. The ends were cut back, 3 bases at V and 7 bases at J, with 13 bases in the middle. The CDR3 spans 13 residues. CDR1 and CDR2 from the germline V gene are KGHSH and LQKENI. CDR3 in amino acids: CASSPSRSGEQYF. The CDR3 region has the DNA TGTGCCAGCTCACCGTCGAGAAGTGGAGAGCAGTACTTC.

This chain joins TRBV19 and TRBJ2-6, with 7 nucleotides matching TRBD1. The CDR3 covers 19 residues. Germline loops: CDR1 LNHDA, CDR2 SQIVND (reference sequence). V shed 0 bases, J shed 3 bases, and the junction held 11 bases outside the gene matches. The CDR3: CASSIDPVTGAYGANVLTF. CDR3 DNA sequence: TGTGCCAGTAGTATAGATCCGGTAACAGGGGCGTATGGGGCCAACGTCCTGACTTTC.

The chain employs TRBV28 and TRBJ2-3; D gene ambiguous. V was trimmed by 5 bases and J by 2 bases, leaving 8 bases between them. The V gene's germline CDR1 is MDHEN and CDR2 SYDVKM. The CDR3 contains 13 residues. CDR3 DNA: TGTGCCAGCAGTCCCCGACCCACAGATACGCAGTATTTT. It yields the protein CASSPRPTDTQYF.

This chain joins TRBV2 and TRBJ1-1; no definite D call. V was pared by 5 bases and J by 0 bases, with 7 bases between. The germline CDR1 and CDR2 sequences are SNHLY and FYNNEI. The CDR3 contains 13 residues. The CDR3 bases are TGTGCCAGCAGTAGCCAGATGAACACTGAAGCTTTCTTT. This encodes CASSSQMNTEAFF.

This chain connects TRBV27 to TRBJ1-1; D is unresolved. The CDR3 runs 13 residues. Germline values: CDR1 MNHEY, CDR2 SMNVEV (reference sequence). Trimming stripped 5 bases from V and 5 bases from J, with 12 bases between. DNA of the CDR3: TGTGCCAGCAGTGCCCGGCTGGGGACTGAAGCTTTCTTT. It encodes CASSARLGTEAFF.

The rearrangement joins TRBV19 to TRBJ1-2; D ambiguous. The CDR3 has 13 amino acids. Germline CDR1 reads LNHDA; CDR2 reads SQIVND (reference sequence). Deletions cut 3 bases from V and 4 bases from J, with 9 bases between. The CDR3 region has the DNA TGTGCCAGTAGTATCAACCGTCTCTATGGCTACACCTTC. The encoded protein is CASSINRLYGYTF.

V is TRBV7-8 and J is TRBJ2-3; 8 nucleotides align to TRBD2. The CDR3 sequence is 16 residues long. After removal of 5 bases from V and 1 base from J, the junction contained 8 bases not matched to a gene. The V gene's germline CDR1 is SGHVS and CDR2 FQNEAQ. In nucleotides, the CDR3 is TGTGCCAGCAGCCGTTCGGCGCGGGGGGGCACAGATACGCAGTATTTT. It encodes CASSRSARGGTDTQYF.

The J gene is TRBJ2-5, the V gene TRBV6-5; 12 bases map to TRBD2. The V gene end was trimmed by 6 bases and the J gene end by 10 bases; junction bases not matched to a gene: 12. Germline CDR1 reads MNHEY; CDR2 reads SVGAGI. This CDR3 region has 15 residues. CDR3 sequence reads: CASRGGTSGPADQYF. The CDR3 DNA is TGTGCCAGCAGGGGGGGGACTAGCGGGCCAGCCGACCAGTACTTC.

V usage is TRBV6-1 and J usage is TRBJ1-2; no clear D gene. V lost 7 bases and J lost 4, with 13 bases in between. CDR3 size: 13 residues. The germline gives CDR1 MNHNS, CDR2 SASEGT. The CDR3 spells CASTPGGSYGYTF. The CDR3 DNA is TGTGCCAGCACCCCAGGAGGCAGCTATGGCTACACCTTC.